The entry that follows covers one TCR beta chain sequence. Trimming cost V 3 bases and J 4 bases, with 12 bases left between them. This CDR3 region has 13 residues. The germline CDR1 and CDR2 sequences are DFQATT and SNEGSKA (reference sequence). The repertoire was sequenced with immunoSEQ multiplex PCR; TCRdb's copy has only in-frame clones and lacks some. The table records fewer than 350,000 clones, about nine tenths of them present only once. These data belong to a study of blood T cell repertoires in COVID-19. Overall study: Specimens from acute and convalescent COVID-19 originated in the United States, Italy and Spain. Sample material is recorded as cDNA or gDNA derived from T cells, B-cell-depleted T cells, or PBMCs.

The sample taken for sequencing was peripheral blood. The origin of this receptor is a woman aged 55-70 years with COVID-19, enrolled during active disease. This chain connects TRBV20-1 to TRBJ1-2, with D uncertain. The CDR3 here is CSASKSAGYGYTF. CDR3 sequence (DNA): TGCAGTGCTAGTAAATCGGCGGGCTATGGCTACACCTTC.